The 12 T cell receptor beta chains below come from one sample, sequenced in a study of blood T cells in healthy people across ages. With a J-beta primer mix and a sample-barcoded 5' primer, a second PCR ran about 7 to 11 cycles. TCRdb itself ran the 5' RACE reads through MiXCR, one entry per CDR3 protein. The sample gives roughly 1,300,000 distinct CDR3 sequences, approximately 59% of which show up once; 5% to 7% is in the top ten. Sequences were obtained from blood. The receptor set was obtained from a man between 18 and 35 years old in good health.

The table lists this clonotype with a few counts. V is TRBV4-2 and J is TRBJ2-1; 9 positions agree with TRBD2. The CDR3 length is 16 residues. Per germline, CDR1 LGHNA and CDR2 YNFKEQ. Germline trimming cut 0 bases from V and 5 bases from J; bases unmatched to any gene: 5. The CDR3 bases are TGTGCCAGCAGCCAAGAATGGGCTAGCGGGAACAATGAGCAGTTCTTC. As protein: CASSQEWASGNNEQFF.

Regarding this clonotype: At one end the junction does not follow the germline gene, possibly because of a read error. The CDR3 loop is CASRLMTDTRYF. The DNA of the CDR3 is TGTGCCAGCAGGCTTATGACCGATACGCGGTATTTT. The chain joins TRBV7-2 to TRBJ2-3; D gene ambiguous. The CDR3 is 12 amino acids. CDR1 and CDR2 (germline): SGHTA, FQGNSA.

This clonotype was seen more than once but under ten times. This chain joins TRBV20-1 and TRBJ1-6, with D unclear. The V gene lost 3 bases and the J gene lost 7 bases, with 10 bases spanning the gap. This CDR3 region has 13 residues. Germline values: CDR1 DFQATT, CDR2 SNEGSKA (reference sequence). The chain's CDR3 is CSARLDGNSPLHF. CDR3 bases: TGCAGTGCTAGGTTGGACGGAAATTCACCCCTCCACTTT.

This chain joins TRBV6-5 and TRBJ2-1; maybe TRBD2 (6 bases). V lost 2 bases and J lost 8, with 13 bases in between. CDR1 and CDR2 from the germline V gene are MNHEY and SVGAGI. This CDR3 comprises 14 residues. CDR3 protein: CASSYLGSADEQFF. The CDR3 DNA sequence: TGTGCCAGCAGTTACCTCGGGAGCGCAGATGAGCAGTTCTTC.

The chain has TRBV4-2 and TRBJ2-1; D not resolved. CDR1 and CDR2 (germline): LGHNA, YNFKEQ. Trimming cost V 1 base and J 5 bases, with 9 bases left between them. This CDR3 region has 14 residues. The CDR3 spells CASSQGSSNNEQFF. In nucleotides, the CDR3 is TGTGCCAGCAGCCAAGGATCGTCCAACAATGAGCAGTTCTTC.

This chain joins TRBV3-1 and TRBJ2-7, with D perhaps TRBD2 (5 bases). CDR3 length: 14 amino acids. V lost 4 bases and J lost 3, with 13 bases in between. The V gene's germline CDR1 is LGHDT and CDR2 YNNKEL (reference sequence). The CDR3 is CASSLSHGDYEQYF. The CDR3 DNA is TGTGCCAGCAGCCTCAGCCACGGGGACTACGAGCAGTACTTC.

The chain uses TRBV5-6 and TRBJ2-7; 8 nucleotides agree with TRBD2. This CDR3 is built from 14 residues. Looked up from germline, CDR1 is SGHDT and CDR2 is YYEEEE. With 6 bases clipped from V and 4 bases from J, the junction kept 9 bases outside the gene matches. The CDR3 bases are TGTGCCAGCATCCAGACCGGGAGGGAATACGAGCAGTACTTC. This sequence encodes CASIQTGREYEQYF.

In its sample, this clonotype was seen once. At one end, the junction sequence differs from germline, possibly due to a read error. CDR3 in amino acids: CSVEGWDRYSEANVLTF. CDR3 DNA: TGCAGCGTTGAAGGTTGGGACCGTTACTCTGAGGCCAACGTCCTGACTTTC. The chain employs TRBV29-1 and TRBJ2-6; tentatively, D is TRBD1 or TRBD2 (5 bases each). This CDR3 is built from 17 residues. Germline V CDR1 and CDR2: SQVTM, ANQGSEA.

Here the CDR3 DNA reads TGCGCCAGCAGCCAAGAGGGCCCAGAGGACTATGGCTACACCTTC. Encoded protein: CASSQEGPEDYGYTF. This sequence joins TRBV4-1 and TRBJ1-2; D unresolved. Per germline, CDR1 MGHRA and CDR2 YSYEKL. V was trimmed by 0 bases and J by 3 bases, leaving 11 bases between them. The CDR3 has 15 residues.

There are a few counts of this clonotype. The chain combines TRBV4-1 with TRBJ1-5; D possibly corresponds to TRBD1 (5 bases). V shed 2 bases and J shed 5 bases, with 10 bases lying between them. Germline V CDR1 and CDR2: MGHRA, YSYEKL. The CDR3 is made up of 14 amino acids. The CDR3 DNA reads TGCGCCAGCAGCCAACGGGACGCCGATCAGCCCCAGCATTTT. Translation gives CASSQRDADQPQHF.

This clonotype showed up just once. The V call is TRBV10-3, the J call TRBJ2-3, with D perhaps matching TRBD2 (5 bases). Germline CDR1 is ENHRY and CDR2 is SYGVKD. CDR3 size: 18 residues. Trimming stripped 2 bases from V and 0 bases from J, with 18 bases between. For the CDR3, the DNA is TGTGCCATCAGTGAGCCGGAGGCCTCCATCTCAAGCACAGATACGCAGTATTTT. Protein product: CAISEPEASISSTDTQYF.

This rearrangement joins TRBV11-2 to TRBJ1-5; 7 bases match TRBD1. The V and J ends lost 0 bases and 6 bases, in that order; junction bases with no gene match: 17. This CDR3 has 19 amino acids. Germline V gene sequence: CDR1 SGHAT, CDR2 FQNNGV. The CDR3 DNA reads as TGTGCCAGCAGCTTAGATCTGGGAACGGACAGGCCGGGGAGTCAGCCCCAGCATTTT. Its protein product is CASSLDLGTDRPGSQPQHF.